These T cell receptor beta chains were read from a single sample in a study of naive and memory T cell subsets. Via MiXCR, TCRdb re-called the UMI-ligation and nested PCR reads, giving one row per CDR3 protein. The profile shows approximately 140,000 distinct CDR3 sequences, 15% to 25% of them singletons. The sequencing sample was made of naive CD8+ T cells from blood. The receptors stem from a human donor in good health. The CDR3 runs from the conserved cysteine through the conserved F or W. A D gene is named only where the DNA matches it firmly. Clone size, where shown, is once, few, many, or a class for clones that have expanded.

v_call: TRBV28
d_call: TRBD1
j_call: TRBJ2-7
clone_size: -
cdr3_nt: TGTGCCAGCACCCAACAGGGGGGTCAGTACGAGCAGTACTTC
cdr3_aa: CASTQQGGQYEQYF

v_call: TRBV9
d_call: TRBD1
j_call: TRBJ1-2
clone_size: few
cdr3_nt: TGTGCCAGCAGCGTCGGGACAGATAATAACTATGGCTACACCTTC
cdr3_aa: CASSVGTDNNYGYTF

v_call: TRBV29-1
d_call: -
j_call: TRBJ2-5
clone_size: few
cdr3_nt: TGCAGCGTCGAGGGGGGGGAGACCCAGTACTTC
cdr3_aa: CSVEGGETQYF

v_call: TRBV5-4
d_call: -
j_call: TRBJ2-7
clone_size: -
cdr3_nt: TGTGCCAGCAGCTTCCTTAGCGGCTCCTACGAGCAGTACTTC
cdr3_aa: CASSFLSGSYEQYF

v_call: TRBV5-8
d_call: -
j_call: TRBJ1-5
clone_size: few
cdr3_nt: TGTGCCAGCATCACTGCCCTCCAGAGCAATCAGCCCCAGCATTTT
cdr3_aa: CASITALQSNQPQHF

v_call: TRBV29-1
d_call: TRBD1
j_call: TRBJ2-2
clone_size: few
cdr3_nt: TGCAGCGTCGCCAGGGGGCTCAACACCGGGGAGCTGTTTTTT
cdr3_aa: CSVARGLNTGELFF

v_call: TRBV6-5
d_call: -
j_call: TRBJ2-1
clone_size: -
cdr3_nt: TGTGCCAGCAGTTACGGGGCAGGGTTGGGCAATGAGCAGTTCTTC
cdr3_aa: CASSYGAGLGNEQFF

v_call: TRBV28
d_call: TRBD1
j_call: TRBJ2-6
clone_size: few
cdr3_nt: TGTGCCAGCAGTTCCATGGAGGCTCGGGACAGCGTAGATTACTCTGGGGCCAACGTCCTGACTTTC
cdr3_aa: CASSSMEARDSVDYSGANVLTF

v_call: TRBV4-3
d_call: -
j_call: TRBJ2-5
clone_size: -
cdr3_nt: TGCGCCAGCAGCCAAGCTGTAGGGAGCCAAGAGACCCAGTACTTC
cdr3_aa: CASSQAVGSQETQYF

v_call: TRBV7-2
d_call: TRBD1
j_call: TRBJ2-5
clone_size: -
cdr3_nt: TGTGCCAGCAGCTTAGACTCGCCCTGGACAGGGATGCAAGAGACCCAGTACTTC
cdr3_aa: CASSLDSPWTGMQETQYF

v_call: TRBV4-3
d_call: TRBD2
j_call: TRBJ2-1
clone_size: -
cdr3_nt: TGCGCCAGCAGCCAAGATCCTACTAGCGGGAGGGGTGGGAGCTCCTACAATGAGCAGTTCTTC
cdr3_aa: CASSQDPTSGRGGSSYNEQFF

v_call: TRBV6-2/TRBV6-3
d_call: -
j_call: TRBJ2-3
clone_size: -
cdr3_nt: TGTGCCAGCAGGGAAGGATTAGTGGGCACAGATACGCAGTATTTT
cdr3_aa: CASREGLVGTDTQYF

v_call: TRBV6-5
d_call: -
j_call: TRBJ1-4
clone_size: -
cdr3_nt: TGTGCCAGCAGTTACTCGACACCTGAGGAAAAACTGTTTTTT
cdr3_aa: CASSYSTPEEKLFF

v_call: TRBV28
d_call: TRBD2
j_call: TRBJ2-7
clone_size: -
cdr3_nt: TGTGCCAGCAGTCCCGGACTAGCGGGCTTCTACGAGCAGTACTTC
cdr3_aa: CASSPGLAGFYEQYF

v_call: TRBV14
d_call: -
j_call: TRBJ2-5
clone_size: -
cdr3_nt: TGTGCCAGCAGCCAAGCCCGGGGACCCCGGGAGACCCAGTACTTC
cdr3_aa: CASSQARGPRETQYF

v_call: TRBV20-1
d_call: TRBD1
j_call: TRBJ2-1
clone_size: -
cdr3_nt: TGCAGTGCTAGTAATCCGGGACAGGGTGTAGATGAGCAGTTCTTC
cdr3_aa: CSASNPGQGVDEQFF

v_call: TRBV28
d_call: -
j_call: TRBJ2-3
clone_size: few
cdr3_nt: TGTGCCAGCAGTTCCACCTTAGCGGAGGCCCTCTGGGATACGCAGTATTTT
cdr3_aa: CASSSTLAEALWDTQYF

v_call: TRBV30
d_call: -
j_call: TRBJ2-2
clone_size: few
cdr3_nt: TGTGCCTGGAGCGATCCCGGGGATAACACCGGGGAGCTGTTTTTT
cdr3_aa: CAWSDPGDNTGELFF

v_call: TRBV12-5
d_call: -
j_call: TRBJ1-1
clone_size: -
cdr3_nt: TGTGCTAGTGGACAAGGGGGGAACACTGAAGCTTTCTTT
cdr3_aa: CASGQGGNTEAFF

v_call: TRBV20-1
d_call: -
j_call: TRBJ1-2
clone_size: -
cdr3_nt: TGCAGTGCTAGTCTCGGCCAACCGATTCCTAACTATGGCTACACCTTC
cdr3_aa: CSASLGQPIPNYGYTF